Listed below are T cell receptor beta chains from one sample, sequenced in a study of blood T cell repertoires in COVID-19. Sequencing was performed with immunoSEQ multiplex PCR; in TCRdb, only in-frame clones are kept and a portion is missing. The profile shows 240,000 or so clones, 85% to 90% of them singletons. Material for sequencing was peripheral blood. These receptors all stem from a woman aged 70 to 79 with active or convalescent COVID-19. The CDR3 runs from the conserved cysteine through the conserved F or W. A D gene is named only where the DNA matches it firmly. The size entry is marked missing in some rows and otherwise reads once, few, many or a size class.

v_gene: TRBV10-3; d_gene: NA; abundance: NA; j_gene: TRBJ2-2; CDR3aa: CAISESTGAVKVTGELFF; CDR3nt: TGTGCCATCAGTGAGTCGACTGGGGCGGTCAAAGTAACCGGGGAGCTGTTTTTT
v_gene: TRBV27; d_gene: TRBD1; abundance: NA; j_gene: TRBJ1-1; CDR3aa: CASKSRQGLNTEAFF; CDR3nt: TGTGCCTCCAAATCCCGACAGGGATTGAACACTGAAGCTTTCTTT
v_gene: TRBV9; d_gene: TRBD2; abundance: NA; j_gene: TRBJ2-2; CDR3aa: CASSAGTSGALVSRELFF; CDR3nt: TGTGCCAGCAGCGCCGGGACTAGCGGGGCCCTAGTCTCAAGGGAGCTGTTTTTT
v_gene: TRBV9; d_gene: NA; abundance: NA; j_gene: TRBJ1-3; CDR3aa: CASSVDREGSSGNTIYF; CDR3nt: TGTGCCAGCAGCGTAGATCGGGAGGGAAGCTCTGGAAACACCATATATTTT
v_gene: TRBV5-4; d_gene: NA; abundance: NA; j_gene: TRBJ2-5; CDR3aa: CASSLVQREETQYF; CDR3nt: TGTGCCAGCAGCTTGGTCCAGCGGGAAGAGACCCAGTACTTC
v_gene: TRBV20-1; d_gene: TRBD2; abundance: NA; j_gene: TRBJ2-3; CDR3aa: CSASFRTSGVWGTDTQYF; CDR3nt: TGCAGTGCTAGTTTCCGGACTAGCGGGGTTTGGGGGACAGATACGCAGTATTTT
v_gene: TRBV4-2; d_gene: TRBD1; abundance: NA; j_gene: TRBJ1-5; CDR3aa: CASSQDLRDRNQPQHF; CDR3nt: TGTGCCAGCAGCCAGGACCTCCGGGACAGAAATCAGCCCCAGCATTTT
v_gene: TRBV5-1; d_gene: NA; abundance: NA; j_gene: TRBJ1-1; CDR3aa: CASGEGPNPEAFF; CDR3nt: TGCGCCAGCGGAGAGGGCCCGAATCCTGAAGCTTTCTTT
v_gene: TRBV5-6; d_gene: TRBD1; abundance: NA; j_gene: TRBJ1-3; CDR3aa: CASSRPTRDRSSGNTIYF; CDR3nt: TGTGCCAGCAGCCGCCCGACCCGGGACAGAAGCTCTGGAAACACCATATATTTT
v_gene: TRBV2; d_gene: TRBD1; abundance: once; j_gene: TRBJ1-2; CDR3aa: CASRDNRGGYTF; CDR3nt: TGTGCCAGTCGAGACAACAGGGGTGGCTACACCTTC
v_gene: TRBV14; d_gene: TRBD1; abundance: once; j_gene: TRBJ2-7; CDR3aa: CASSQTGVGHEQYF; CDR3nt: TGTGCCAGCAGTCAAACAGGGGTTGGTCACGAGCAGTACTTC
v_gene: TRBV7-2; d_gene: NA; abundance: NA; j_gene: TRBJ2-3; CDR3aa: CASSPPRGGAADTQYF; CDR3nt: TGTGCCAGCAGCCCACCCAGAGGGGGGGCGGCAGATACGCAGTATTTT
v_gene: TRBV19; d_gene: NA; abundance: NA; j_gene: TRBJ1-4; CDR3aa: CASKRQRDEKLFF; CDR3nt: TGTGCCAGTAAAAGGCAGAGGGATGAAAAACTGTTTTTT
v_gene: TRBV25-1; d_gene: TRBD1; abundance: NA; j_gene: TRBJ2-2; CDR3aa: CASSETGARRTGELFF; CDR3nt: TGTGCCAGCAGTGAAACAGGGGCGAGGCGGACCGGGGAGCTGTTTTTT
v_gene: TRBV6-1; d_gene: NA; abundance: NA; j_gene: TRBJ1-2; CDR3aa: CASSEDWGDYGYTF; CDR3nt: TGTGCCAGCAGTGAAGACTGGGGGGACTATGGCTACACCTTC
v_gene: TRBV18; d_gene: TRBD1; abundance: NA; j_gene: TRBJ1-1; CDR3aa: CASSKGALNTEAFF; CDR3nt: TGTGCCAGCTCTAAGGGGGCCTTGAACACTGAAGCTTTCTTT
v_gene: TRBV9; d_gene: NA; abundance: NA; j_gene: TRBJ1-4; CDR3aa: CASSPRRVF; CDR3nt: TGTGCCAGCAGCCCCCGGAGGGTTTTT
v_gene: TRBV6-5; d_gene: TRBD1; abundance: few; j_gene: TRBJ1-3; CDR3aa: CAGSTGGRNTIYF; CDR3nt: TGTGCCGGGTCGACAGGGGGCCGAAACACCATATATTTT
v_gene: TRBV5-4; d_gene: TRBD2; abundance: NA; j_gene: TRBJ2-5; CDR3aa: CASLSSGGGGETQYF; CDR3nt: TGTGCCAGTTTGTCTAGCGGGGGCGGGGGAGAGACCCAGTACTTC
v_gene: TRBV4-1; d_gene: NA; abundance: NA; j_gene: TRBJ1-2; CDR3aa: CASSQDEGYTF; CDR3nt: TGCGCCAGCAGCCAAGATGAGGGCTACACCTTC
v_gene: TRBV7-2; d_gene: NA; abundance: NA; j_gene: TRBJ1-5; CDR3aa: CASSPYGRQPQHF; CDR3nt: TGTGCCAGCAGCCCCTACGGGAGGCAGCCCCAGCATTTT
v_gene: TRBV7-2; d_gene: TRBD1; abundance: NA; j_gene: TRBJ1-3; CDR3aa: CASSFAAGQGAGGGNTIYF; CDR3nt: TGTGCCAGCAGCTTTGCGGCAGGACAGGGGGCTGGGGGAGGAAACACCATATATTTT